A single sample is the source of the 19 T cell receptor beta chains below, sequenced in a study of blood T cell repertoires in COVID-19. Clones were sequenced by immunoSEQ multiplex PCR, and TCRdb holds only the in-frame ones, with some missing. This repertoire shows 400,000 or so clones, 89% found once; its top ten account for roughly 1.6%. The sequencing sample was made of peripheral blood. These receptors were collected from a woman aged 40 to 50 with COVID-19, enrolled during active disease.

The J gene is TRBJ2-1, the V gene TRBV7-9; possible D gene TRBD1, 5 bases. V lost 5 bases and J 5 bases, leaving 13 bases between the germline ends. The V gene's germline CDR1 is SEHNR and CDR2 FQNEAQ (reference sequence). The CDR3 loop spans 14 amino acids. The CDR3 bases are TGTGCCAGCAGCCCCCAGGGAAAAAACAATGAGCAGTTCTTC. Amino acids: CASSPQGKNNEQFF. The variable domain in full, with the rest retrieved from reference TRBV7-9 and TRBJ2-1, is DTGVSQNPRHKITKRGQNVTFRCDPISEHNRLYWYRQTLGQGPEFLTYFQNEAQLEKSRLLSDRFSAERPKGSFSTLEIQRTEQGDSAMYLCASSPQGKNNEQFFGPGTRLTVL.

V gene TRBV28 combines with J gene TRBJ1-6; 7 nucleotides align to TRBD1. The CDR3 covers 15 residues. CDR1 is MDHEN and CDR2 is SYDVKM in the germline V gene. Germline trimming cut 6 bases from V and 6 bases from J; bases unmatched to any gene: 8. The CDR3 region has the DNA TGTGCCAGCAGGGGGAGCGGACAGGTTAATTCACCCCTCCACTTT. It encodes CASRGSGQVNSPLHF.

This chain uses TRBV27 with TRBJ1-5, with D possibly being TRBD1 (6 bases). V shed 3 bases and J shed 9 bases, with 12 bases lying between them. The germline gives CDR1 MNHEY, CDR2 SMNVEV (reference sequence). The CDR3 spans 13 residues. The CDR3, as DNA: TGTGCCAGCAGTTTCAGGGGAGGGGGGCCCCAGCATTTT. Protein product: CASSFRGGGPQHF.

The rearrangement uses TRBV10-3 and TRBJ1-2; 9 bases align to TRBD1. Germline CDR1 ENHRY, CDR2 SYGVKD. Trimming removed 7 bases from V and 8 bases from J; junction bases left unmatched: 5. CDR3 length: 12 residues. CDR3 in amino acids: CAIKRTGEGYTF. The CDR3 coding sequence is TGTGCCATCAAAAGGACAGGGGAAGGCTACACCTTC.

This clone has just one count. The CDR3 DNA is TGTGCCAGCAGTTACTTAACAGGGAACACCGGGGAGCTGTTTTTT. The encoded protein is CASSYLTGNTGELFF. This chain links TRBV6-6 with TRBJ2-2, with D tentatively TRBD1 (5 bases). CDR3 length: 15 residues. The V gene lost 1 base and the J gene lost 1 base, with 7 bases spanning the gap. Germline V CDR1 and CDR2: MNHNY, SVGAGI (reference sequence).

The rearrangement links TRBV19 to TRBJ2-3, with 7 bases matching TRBD1. J gave up 2 bases and V 3 bases, and 5 bases lay outside the gene matches. Germline loops: CDR1 LNHDA, CDR2 SQIVND (reference sequence). The CDR3 is 15 amino acids. In DNA, the CDR3 is TGTGCCAGTAGTATCAGGGGGTTCGCCACAGATACGCAGTATTTT. Amino acid sequence: CASSIRGFATDTQYF. The full variable domain, with the rest looked up from reference TRBV19 and TRBJ2-3, is DGGITQSPKYLFRKEGQNVTLSCEQNLNHDAMYWYRQDPGQGLRLIYYSQIVNDFQKGDIAEGYSVSREKKESFPLTVTSAQKNPTAFYLCASSIRGFATDTQYFGPGTRLTVL.

The V and J genes are TRBV9 and TRBJ1-4, with 10 bases identical to TRBD1. Germline V CDR1 and CDR2: SGDLS, YYNGEE. The CDR3 is 18 amino acids. V gave up 4 bases and J gave up 2 bases; unmatched junction bases: 11. CDR3 nucleotide sequence: TGTGCCAGCAGCCCCCGCCCGGGACAGGGGATGACTAATGAAAAACTGTTTTTT. Protein sequence: CASSPRPGQGMTNEKLFF.

The chain employs TRBV24-1 and TRBJ1-2; D is unclear. CDR1 is KGHDR and CDR2 is SFDVKD in the germline V gene. The CDR3 runs 12 residues. The V end lost 2 bases, the J end lost 7 bases, and 7 bases lay between the germline ends. The CDR3 spells CATSDSGTGYTF. In DNA, the CDR3 is TGTGCCACCAGTGATTCCGGTACTGGCTACACCTTC.

The chain recombines TRBV5-1 with TRBJ2-5; TRBD1 matches 7 bases. Per the germline V gene, CDR1 is SGHRS and CDR2 is YFSETQ. V was pared by 0 bases and J by 3 bases, with 2 bases of the junction left unmatched. The CDR3 length is 14 residues. The DNA of the CDR3 is TGCGCCAGCAGCTTGGGACAGGGAGAAGAGACCCAGTACTTC. Translation gives CASSLGQGEETQYF.

The chain is built from TRBV4-2 and TRBJ2-7, with 13 positions matching TRBD2. The J segment lost 3 bases and the V segment lost 0 bases, leaving 11 bases of the junction unmatched. There are 19 residues in the CDR3. CDR1 and CDR2 from the germline V gene are LGHNA and YNFKEQ. The CDR3 coding sequence is TGTGCCAGCAGCCAAGAGTTTGCGAGGACTAGCGGGGGTTTCTACGAGCAGTACTTC. The encoded protein is CASSQEFARTSGGFYEQYF.

V is TRBV5-4 and J is TRBJ2-2, with D tentatively TRBD2 (5 bases). The germline V gene encodes CDR1 SGHNT and CDR2 YYREEE (reference sequence). The CDR3 length is 16 residues. The V end lost 4 bases, the J end lost 4 bases, and 17 bases lay between the germline ends. The CDR3: CASSAIKTSRTGELFF. CDR3 DNA: TGTGCCAGCAGCGCAATAAAAACTAGTCGCACCGGGGAGCTGTTTTTT.

This clone has just one count. The rearrangement joins TRBV15 to TRBJ2-7; tentative D call: TRBD1 (5 bases). Germline assignment: CDR1 LNHNV and CDR2 YYDKDF (reference sequence). Deletions cut 0 bases from V and 7 bases from J, with 13 bases between. This CDR3 contains 14 residues. CDR3 DNA: TGTGCCACCAGCAGAGACAGGGCAAGTAGAGAGCAGTACTTC. This codes for CATSRDRASREQYF.

V is TRBV27 and J is TRBJ1-5; perhaps TRBD1 as D (5 bases). The CDR3 is made up of 13 amino acids. From germline, CDR1 is MNHEY and CDR2 SMNVEV (reference sequence). Trimming cost V 5 bases and J 4 bases, with 9 bases left between them. In DNA form, the CDR3 reads TGTGCCAGCAGTCCTAGGGGTAATCAGCCCCAGCATTTT. The encoded protein is CASSPRGNQPQHF.

The V gene is TRBV15, the J gene TRBJ1-1, with TRBD1 matching 7 bases. CDR1 is LNHNV, CDR2 YYDKDF, per germline (reference sequence). After removal of 5 bases from V and 5 bases from J, the junction contained 14 bases not matched to a gene. This CDR3 region has 16 residues. As DNA, the CDR3 is TGTGCCACCAGCGGACCGACAGGGCCGGCGGAGACTGAAGCTTTCTTT. This codes for CATSGPTGPAETEAFF. The full variable domain, with the rest looked up from reference TRBV15 and TRBJ1-1, is DAMVIQNPRYQVTQFGKPVTLSCSQTLNHNVMYWYQQKSSQAPKLLFHYYDKDFNNEADTPDNFQSRRPNTSFCFLDIRSPGLGDTAMYLCATSGPTGPAETEAFFGQGTRLTVV.

This clone was recorded once. CDR3 DNA: TGTGCCAGCACTCCCGGACAGGGCGAGGGTGAAGCTTTCTTT. It yields the protein CASTPGQGEGEAFF. V and J are TRBV7-3 and TRBJ1-1; the match to TRBD1 covers 8 bases. The CDR3 has 14 residues. Looked up from germline, CDR1 is SGHTA and CDR2 is FQGTGA. Unmatched junction bases numbered 11, after V lost 7 bases and J lost 7 bases.

The CDR3 region is CATSRAGQGATEAFF. CDR3 nucleotide sequence: TGTGCCACCAGCAGAGCGGGACAGGGGGCCACTGAAGCTTTCTTT. The chain uses TRBV15 and TRBJ1-1; 12 nucleotides line up with TRBD1. Germline V gene sequence: CDR1 LNHNV, CDR2 YYDKDF (reference sequence). The CDR3 length is 15 residues. V lost 1 base, J lost 4 bases, and 1 base stayed unmatched.

The chain is built from TRBV7-2 and TRBJ1-5; 9 nucleotides agree with TRBD1. The CDR3 covers 15 residues. Germline CDR1 and CDR2: SGHTA and FQGNSA. V trimming: 3 bases; J trimming: 3 bases; junction bases outside the gene matches: 3. The CDR3 DNA follows: TGTGCCAGCAGCTTCGGGACAGGGATCAATCAGCCCCAGCATTTT. Translation gives CASSFGTGINQPQHF.

The chain is built from TRBV7-9 and TRBJ1-4, with TRBD1 as a possible D gene (5 bases). V was cut by 5 bases and J by 4 bases, with 14 bases left in between. The CDR3 runs 15 residues. Germline assignment: CDR1 SEHNR and CDR2 FQNEAQ (reference sequence). The CDR3 sequence is CASSRAGRNNEKLFF. The DNA for the CDR3 is TGTGCCAGCAGCCGTGCGGGACGGAATAATGAAAAACTGTTTTTT.

The V gene is TRBV6-5, the J gene TRBJ2-3; 8 nucleotides match TRBD2. This CDR3 region has 14 residues. The ends lost 2 bases at V and 7 bases at J; junction bases unmatched: 5. Germline V lookup: CDR1 MNHEY, CDR2 SVGAGI. This CDR3 reads CASSYREGLHTQYF. CDR3 DNA: TGTGCCAGCAGTTACCGGGAGGGTCTACATACGCAGTATTTT.